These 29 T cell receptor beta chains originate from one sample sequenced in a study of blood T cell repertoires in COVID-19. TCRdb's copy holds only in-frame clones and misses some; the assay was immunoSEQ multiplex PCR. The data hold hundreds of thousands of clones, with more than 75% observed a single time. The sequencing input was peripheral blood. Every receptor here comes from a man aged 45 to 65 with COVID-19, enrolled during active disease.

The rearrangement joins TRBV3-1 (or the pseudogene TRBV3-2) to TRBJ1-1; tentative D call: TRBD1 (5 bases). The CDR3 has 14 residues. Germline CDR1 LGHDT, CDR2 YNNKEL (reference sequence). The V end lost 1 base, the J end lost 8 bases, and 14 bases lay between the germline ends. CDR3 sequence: CASSQVAGAPEAFF. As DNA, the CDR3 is TGTGCCAGCAGCCAAGTAGCTGGGGCTCCCGAAGCTTTCTTT.

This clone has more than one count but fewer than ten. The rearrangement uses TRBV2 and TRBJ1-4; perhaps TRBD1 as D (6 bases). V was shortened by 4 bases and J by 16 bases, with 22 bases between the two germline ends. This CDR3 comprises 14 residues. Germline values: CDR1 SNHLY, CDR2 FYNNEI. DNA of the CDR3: TGTGCCAGCAGTGCAAAAGGGGGGGCTCCCACACCGTTTTTT. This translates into CASSAKGGAPTPFF.

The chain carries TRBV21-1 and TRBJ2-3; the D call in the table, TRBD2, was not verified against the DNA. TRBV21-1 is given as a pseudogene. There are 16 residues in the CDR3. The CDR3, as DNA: TGTGCCAACAATAAAGGACTAGCGGGAGTAGGAGATACGCAGTATTTT. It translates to CANNKGLAGVGDTQYF.

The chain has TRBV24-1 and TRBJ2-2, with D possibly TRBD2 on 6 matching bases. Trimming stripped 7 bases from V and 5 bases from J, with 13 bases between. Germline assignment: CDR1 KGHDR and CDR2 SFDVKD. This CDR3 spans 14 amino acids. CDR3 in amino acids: CATRGGPGTGELFF. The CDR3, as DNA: TGTGCCACCAGAGGAGGGCCCGGTACCGGGGAGCTGTTTTTT.

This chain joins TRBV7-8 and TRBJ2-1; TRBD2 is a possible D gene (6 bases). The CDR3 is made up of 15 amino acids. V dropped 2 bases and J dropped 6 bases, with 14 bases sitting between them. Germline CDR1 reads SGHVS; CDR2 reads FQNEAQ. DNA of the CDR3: TGTGCCAGCAGCTTACCGGGACTCCCCCTCAATGAGCAGTTCTTC. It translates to CASSLPGLPLNEQFF.

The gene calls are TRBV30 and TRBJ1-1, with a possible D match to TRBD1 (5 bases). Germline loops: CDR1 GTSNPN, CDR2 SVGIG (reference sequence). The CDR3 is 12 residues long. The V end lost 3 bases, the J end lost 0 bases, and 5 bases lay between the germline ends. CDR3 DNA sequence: TGTGCCTGGAGGACAGTGAACACTGAAGCTTTCTTT. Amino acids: CAWRTVNTEAFF.

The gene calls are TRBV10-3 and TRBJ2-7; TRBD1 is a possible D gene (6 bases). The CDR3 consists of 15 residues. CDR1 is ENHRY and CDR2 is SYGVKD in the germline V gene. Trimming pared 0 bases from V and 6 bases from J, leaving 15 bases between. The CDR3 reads CAISESYSTGGEQYF. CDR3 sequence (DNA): TGTGCCATCAGTGAGTCCTATTCGACAGGCGGCGAGCAGTACTTC.

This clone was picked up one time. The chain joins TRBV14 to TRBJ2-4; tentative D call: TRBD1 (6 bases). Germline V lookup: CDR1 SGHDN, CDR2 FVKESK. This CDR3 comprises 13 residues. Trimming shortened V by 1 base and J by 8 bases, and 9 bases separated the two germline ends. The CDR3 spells CASSQAGVDIQYF. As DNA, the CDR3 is TGTGCCAGCAGCCAAGCAGGGGTGGACATTCAGTACTTC.

CDR3 in DNA: TGTGCCAGCAGGGGATGGAGGGGTCAGCCCCAGCATTTT. It specifies CASRGWRGQPQHF. The chain uses TRBV6-5 and TRBJ1-5, with D tentatively TRBD1 (5 bases). CDR3 length: 13 amino acids. Germline V gene data show CDR1 as MNHEY and CDR2 as SVGAGI. V was cut by 6 bases and J by 6 bases, with 12 bases left in between.

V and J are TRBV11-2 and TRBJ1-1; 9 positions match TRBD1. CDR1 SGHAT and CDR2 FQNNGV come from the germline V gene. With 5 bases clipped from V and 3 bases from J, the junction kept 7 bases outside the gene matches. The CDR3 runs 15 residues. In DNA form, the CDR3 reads TGTGCCAGCAGCCCCATAGACAGGGGGTACACTGAAGCTTTCTTT. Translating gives CASSPIDRGYTEAFF.

The CDR3 DNA reads as TGTGCCAGCAGCCGAACTAGCGGGGTAACAGATACGCAGTATTTT. It yields the protein CASSRTSGVTDTQYF. This chain links TRBV11-1 with TRBJ2-3; 10 bases agree with TRBD2. Trimming removed 5 bases from V and 3 bases from J; junction bases left unmatched: 5. Germline CDR1 is SGHAT and CDR2 is FQDESV (reference sequence). CDR3 length: 15 amino acids.

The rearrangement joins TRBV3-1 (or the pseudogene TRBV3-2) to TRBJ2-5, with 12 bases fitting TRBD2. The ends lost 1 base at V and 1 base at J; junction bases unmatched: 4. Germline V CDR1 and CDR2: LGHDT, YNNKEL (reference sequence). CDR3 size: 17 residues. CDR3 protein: CASSQGATSGGQETQYF. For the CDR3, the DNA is TGTGCCAGCAGCCAAGGGGCGACTAGCGGGGGCCAAGAGACCCAGTACTTC.

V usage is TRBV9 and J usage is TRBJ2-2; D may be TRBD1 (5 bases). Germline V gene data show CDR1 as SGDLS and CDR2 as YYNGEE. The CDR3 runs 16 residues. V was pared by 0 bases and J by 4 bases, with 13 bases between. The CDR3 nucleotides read TGTGCCAGCAGCGTAGCAAGGGGCGCGAGCACCGGGGAGCTGTTTTTT. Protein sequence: CASSVARGASTGELFF.

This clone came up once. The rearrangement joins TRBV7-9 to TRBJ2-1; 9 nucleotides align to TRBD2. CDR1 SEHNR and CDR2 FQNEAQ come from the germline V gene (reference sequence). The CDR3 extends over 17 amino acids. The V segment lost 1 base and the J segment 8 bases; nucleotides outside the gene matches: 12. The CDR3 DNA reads TGTGCCAGCAGCTTAGTGGTAGGGGGTAGCGGGAGAGATGAGCAGTTCTTC. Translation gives CASSLVVGGSGRDEQFF.

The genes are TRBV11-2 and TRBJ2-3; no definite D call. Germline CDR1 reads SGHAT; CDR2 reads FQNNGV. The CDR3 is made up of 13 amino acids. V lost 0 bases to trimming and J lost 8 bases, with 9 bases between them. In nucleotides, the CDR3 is TGTGCCAGCAGCTTAGATCTTTCGGTTACGCAGTATTTT. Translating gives CASSLDLSVTQYF.

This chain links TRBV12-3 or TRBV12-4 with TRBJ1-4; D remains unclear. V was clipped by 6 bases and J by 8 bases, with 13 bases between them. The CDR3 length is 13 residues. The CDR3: CASRTGGREKLFF. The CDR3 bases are TGTGCCAGCAGAACGGGAGGCCGGGAAAAACTGTTTTTT.

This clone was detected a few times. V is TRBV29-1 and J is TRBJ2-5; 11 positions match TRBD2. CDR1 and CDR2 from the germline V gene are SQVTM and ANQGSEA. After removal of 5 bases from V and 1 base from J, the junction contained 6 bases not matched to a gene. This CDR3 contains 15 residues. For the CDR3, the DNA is TGCAGCGTTCGAATGGGACTAGCGGCCCAAGAGACCCAGTACTTC. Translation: CSVRMGLAAQETQYF. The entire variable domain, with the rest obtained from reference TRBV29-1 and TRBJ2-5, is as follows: SAVISQKPSRDICQRGTSLTIQCQVDSQVTMMFWYRQQPGQSLTLIATANQGSEATYESGFVIDKFPISRPNLTFSTLTVSNMSPEDSSIYLCSVRMGLAAQETQYFGPGTRLLVL.

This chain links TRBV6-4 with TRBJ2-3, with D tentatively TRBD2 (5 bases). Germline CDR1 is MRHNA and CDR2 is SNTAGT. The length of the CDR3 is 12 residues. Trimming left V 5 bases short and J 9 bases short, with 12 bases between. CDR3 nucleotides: TGTGCCAGCAGTAAGGACTCGGACACGCAGTATTTT. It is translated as CASSKDSDTQYF.

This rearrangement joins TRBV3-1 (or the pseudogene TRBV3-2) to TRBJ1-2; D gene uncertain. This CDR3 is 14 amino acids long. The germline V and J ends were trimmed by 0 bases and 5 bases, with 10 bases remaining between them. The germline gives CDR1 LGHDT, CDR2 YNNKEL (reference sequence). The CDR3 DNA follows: TGTGCCAGCAGCCAAGAGAGGGAGCAGTATGGCTACACCTTC. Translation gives CASSQEREQYGYTF.

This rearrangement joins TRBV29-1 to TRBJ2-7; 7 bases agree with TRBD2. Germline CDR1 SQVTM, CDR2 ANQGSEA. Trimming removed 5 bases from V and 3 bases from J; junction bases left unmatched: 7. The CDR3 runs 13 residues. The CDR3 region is CSVSSGRNYEQYF. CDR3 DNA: TGCAGCGTTAGCTCCGGGAGGAACTACGAGCAGTACTTC.

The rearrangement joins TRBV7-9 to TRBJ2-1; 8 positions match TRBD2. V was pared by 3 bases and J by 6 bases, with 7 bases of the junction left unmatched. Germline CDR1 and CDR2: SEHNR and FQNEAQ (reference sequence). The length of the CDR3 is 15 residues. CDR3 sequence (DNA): TGTGCCAGCAGCTTGAGTAGCGGGGCTCGCAATGAGCAGTTCTTC. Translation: CASSLSSGARNEQFF.

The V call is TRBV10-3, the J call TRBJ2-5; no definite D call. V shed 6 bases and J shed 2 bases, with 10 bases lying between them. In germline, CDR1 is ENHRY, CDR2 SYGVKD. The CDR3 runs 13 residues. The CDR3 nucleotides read TGTGCCATCAGCCTCGTGCGGCAAGAGACCCAGTACTTC. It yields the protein CAISLVRQETQYF.

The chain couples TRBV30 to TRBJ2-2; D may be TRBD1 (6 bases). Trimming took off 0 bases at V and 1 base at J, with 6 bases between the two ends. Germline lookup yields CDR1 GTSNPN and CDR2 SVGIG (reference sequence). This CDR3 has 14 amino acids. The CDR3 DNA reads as TGTGCCTGGAGTGTACAGGGGAACACCGGGGAGCTGTTTTTT. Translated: CAWSVQGNTGELFF.

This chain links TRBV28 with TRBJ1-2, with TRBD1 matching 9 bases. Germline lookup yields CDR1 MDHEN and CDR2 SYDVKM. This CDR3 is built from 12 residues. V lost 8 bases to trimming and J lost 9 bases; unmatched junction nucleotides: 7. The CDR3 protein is CASWTGVGSYTF. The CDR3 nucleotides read TGTGCCAGCTGGACAGGGGTTGGTAGCTACACCTTC.

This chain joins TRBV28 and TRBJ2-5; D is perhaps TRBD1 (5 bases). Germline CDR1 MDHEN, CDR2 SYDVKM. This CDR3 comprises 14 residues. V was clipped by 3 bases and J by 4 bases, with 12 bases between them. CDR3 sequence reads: CASSFGQGIETQYF. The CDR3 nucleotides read TGTGCCAGCAGTTTTGGGCAGGGCATAGAGACCCAGTACTTC.

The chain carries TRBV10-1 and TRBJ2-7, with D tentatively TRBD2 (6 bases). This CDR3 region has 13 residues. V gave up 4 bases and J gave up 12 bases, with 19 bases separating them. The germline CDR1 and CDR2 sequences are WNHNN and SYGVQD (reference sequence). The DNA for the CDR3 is TGCGCCAGCAGTGGGCTCCTTGGGCGGAGGGGGTACTTC. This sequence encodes CASSGLLGRRGYF.

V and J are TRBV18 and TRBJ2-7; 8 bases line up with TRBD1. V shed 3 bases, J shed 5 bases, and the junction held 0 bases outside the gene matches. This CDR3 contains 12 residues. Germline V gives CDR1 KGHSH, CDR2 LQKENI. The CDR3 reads CASSPGQDEQYF. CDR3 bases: TGTGCCAGCTCACCGGGACAGGACGAGCAGTACTTC.

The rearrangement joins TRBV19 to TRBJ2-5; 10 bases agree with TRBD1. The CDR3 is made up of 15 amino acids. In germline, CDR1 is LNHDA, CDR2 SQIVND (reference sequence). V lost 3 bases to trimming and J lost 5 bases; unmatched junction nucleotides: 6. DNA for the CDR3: TGTGCCAGTAGTATTTCGACAGGGGGCTATGAGACCCAGTACTTC. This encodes CASSISTGGYETQYF.

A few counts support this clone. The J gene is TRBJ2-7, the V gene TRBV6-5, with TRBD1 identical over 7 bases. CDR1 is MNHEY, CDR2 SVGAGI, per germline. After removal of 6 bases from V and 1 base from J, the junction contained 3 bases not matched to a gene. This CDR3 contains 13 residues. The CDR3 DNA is TGTGCCAGCAGCCAGACAGGGTCCTACGAGCAGTACTTC. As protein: CASSQTGSYEQYF.